This is a list of T cell receptor beta chains from one sample in a study of cytomegalovirus exposure and HLA in healthy donors. Method: immunoSEQ multiplex PCR; TCRdb's copy keeps in-frame clones and lacks some. The sample has 90,000 to 100,000 clones, 76% seen once. Material: PBMCs. These receptors originate from a man aged 40-49 years in good health and CMV-seronegative. Each CDR3 is given with its conserved first and last residue. Fields, in order: J gene, D gene, V gene, clone size, CDR3 DNA, CDR3 protein. The D gene is left open where the match is weak. Expanded clones are given a class, and other clones once, few, many or no size at all.

>TRBJ1-1|-|TRBV13|-
TGTGCCAGCAGCGCGGGGGAAACTGAAGCTTTCTTT
CASSAGETEAFF
>TRBJ2-1|-|TRBV7-9|-
TGTTCCAGCAGCTTAGCAAGGGGTGAGCAGTTCTTC
CSSSLARGEQFF
>TRBJ2-1|TRBD2|TRBV27|-
TGTGCCAGCAGCCCCCTGGAGCGGGAGGTATACAATGAGCAGTTCTTC
CASSPLEREVYNEQFF
>TRBJ2-3|TRBD1|TRBV9|-
TGTGCCAGCAGCGTGGGGACAGGGGGTGCAGATACGCAGTATTTT
CASSVGTGGADTQYF
>TRBJ1-3|TRBD1|TRBV4-1|few
TGCGCCAGCAGCCCACGATCTCCGGTGGCAGGGGGCCGCTCTGGAAACACCATATATTTT
CASSPRSPVAGGRSGNTIYF
>TRBJ2-1|TRBD2|TRBV11-3|-
TGTGCCAGCAGCTTTAGTGGGAGGGGTGAGCAGTTCTTC
CASSFSGRGEQFF
>TRBJ2-7|-|TRBV30|-
TGTGCCTGGAGTCCCTTTGGTGGAGGGCAGTACTTC
CAWSPFGGGQYF
>TRBJ2-7|TRBD1|TRBV19|few
TGTGCCAGTAGCATCTGGACAGGGAGCACCTACGAGCAGTACTTC
CASSIWTGSTYEQYF
>TRBJ1-5|-|TRBV18|few
TGTGCCAGCTCACGGGTAGGGGAAGGCAATCAGCCCCAGCATTTT
CASSRVGEGNQPQHF
>TRBJ2-7|-|TRBV4-1|-
TGCGCCAGCAGCCAAGATACGGTTCGGGAAGGGAGCCACGAGCAGTACTTC
CASSQDTVREGSHEQYF
>TRBJ1-6|-|TRBV11-2|-
TGTGCCAGCAGCTTAGGACTTACCCGAGATTCACCCCTCCACTTT
CASSLGLTRDSPLHF